The rows below give T cell receptor beta chains drawn from one sample of a study of CD8 T cells in ankylosing spondylitis. MiXCR was run by TCRdb on the 5' RACE reads, yielding one entry per CDR3 protein. This table holds 200,000 to 250,000 distinct CDR3 sequences, over 9.5% found once. Sequencing was performed on blood, either unsorted or a sorted T cell fraction (not recorded which). The receptors originated from a male donor with ankylosing spondylitis or in good health (not recorded which). The CDR3 runs from the conserved cysteine through the conserved F or W. D genes are given only for firm matches. For some rows the clone size is stated as once, few or many, or as a class when expanded; others skip it.

CDR3nt: TGTGCCAGCAGTCCCGGGATAGACAGGCCAACCTACGAGCAGTACTTC
CDR3aa: CASSPGIDRPTYEQYF
v_gene: TRBV6-2/TRBV6-3
d_gene: NA
j_gene: TRBJ2-7
abundance: few

CDR3nt: TGTGCCAGCAGCCAAATGGCAGATCAGCCCCAGCATTTT
CDR3aa: CASSQMADQPQHF
v_gene: TRBV3-1
d_gene: NA
j_gene: TRBJ1-5
abundance: NA

CDR3nt: TGTGCCAGCAGCTCCGACGTGCGGGAAAAACTGTTTTTT
CDR3aa: CASSSDVREKLFF
v_gene: TRBV7-2
d_gene: NA
j_gene: TRBJ1-4
abundance: many

CDR3nt: TGCAGCGTTGACGGCTCCTACAATGAGCAGTTCTTC
CDR3aa: CSVDGSYNEQFF
v_gene: TRBV29-1
d_gene: NA
j_gene: TRBJ2-1
abundance: many

CDR3nt: TGCAGTGCTAGGTTAGACAGGTACTCCTTC
CDR3aa: CSARLDRYSF
v_gene: TRBV20-1
d_gene: NA
j_gene: TRBJ2-4
abundance: many

CDR3nt: TGTGCCAGCAGCTTAGGAACAGGAAACACCATATATTTT
CDR3aa: CASSLGTGNTIYF
v_gene: TRBV7-9
d_gene: NA
j_gene: TRBJ1-3
abundance: many

CDR3nt: TGTGCCAGCAGCTTACTGCTGTCCCCAAAGAATGAGCAGTTCTTC
CDR3aa: CASSLLLSPKNEQFF
v_gene: TRBV7-2
d_gene: NA
j_gene: TRBJ2-1
abundance: many

CDR3nt: TGTGCCAGCAGCCAGGGACTAGCGGGGGGCACAGATACGCAGTATTTT
CDR3aa: CASSQGLAGGTDTQYF
v_gene: TRBV3-1
d_gene: TRBD2
j_gene: TRBJ2-3
abundance: NA

CDR3nt: TGTGCCAGCAGCTCTAGCAGGGGGCGTCGGACTGAAGCTTTCTTT
CDR3aa: CASSSSRGRRTEAFF
v_gene: TRBV7-9
d_gene: TRBD1
j_gene: TRBJ1-1
abundance: NA

CDR3nt: TGTGCCAGCAGTTCCGGACTAGCGGGGAACAATGAGCAGTTCTTC
CDR3aa: CASSSGLAGNNEQFF
v_gene: TRBV6-5
d_gene: TRBD2
j_gene: TRBJ2-1
abundance: NA

CDR3nt: TGCGCCAGCAGCTTGGGCGGGGGCGACACCGGGGAGCTGTTTTTT
CDR3aa: CASSLGGGDTGELFF
v_gene: TRBV5-1
d_gene: NA
j_gene: TRBJ2-2
abundance: many

CDR3nt: TGCAGTGTCCCGAAGGCAGAACTGAACACTGAAGCTTTCTTT
CDR3aa: CSVPKAELNTEAFF
v_gene: TRBV20-1
d_gene: NA
j_gene: TRBJ1-1
abundance: many

CDR3nt: TGCGCCAGTCGGGCAGGGGAAAATCAGCCCCAGCATTTT
CDR3aa: CASRAGENQPQHF
v_gene: TRBV5-1
d_gene: NA
j_gene: TRBJ1-5
abundance: NA

CDR3nt: TGCAGCGTTGAGGTCGGTCAGGGGGAGAGCTATGGCTACTCCTTC
CDR3aa: CSVEVGQGESYGYSF
v_gene: TRBV29-1
d_gene: TRBD1
j_gene: TRBJ1-2
abundance: few

CDR3nt: TGTGCCAGCAGCGTAGGGGGTAGGCCGGCCACAGATACGCAGTATTTT
CDR3aa: CASSVGGRPATDTQYF
v_gene: TRBV9
d_gene: NA
j_gene: TRBJ2-3
abundance: many

CDR3nt: TGCGCCAGCAGCTCGGGACAGGGTTTTGCTGGGGCCAACGTCCTGACTTTC
CDR3aa: CASSSGQGFAGANVLTF
v_gene: TRBV5-1
d_gene: TRBD1
j_gene: TRBJ2-6
abundance: many

CDR3nt: TGTGCCAGCACAGGGATAGGGGCCAACGTCCTGACTTTC
CDR3aa: CASTGIGANVLTF
v_gene: TRBV25-1
d_gene: NA
j_gene: TRBJ2-6
abundance: many

CDR3nt: TGCAGCGTCGCGACGGCCAGAGATTCACCCCTCCACTTT
CDR3aa: CSVATARDSPLHF
v_gene: TRBV29-1
d_gene: NA
j_gene: TRBJ1-6
abundance: NA

CDR3nt: TGTGCCACCAGCAGCGGACAGGTTGAAAAACTGTTTTTT
CDR3aa: CATSSGQVEKLFF
v_gene: TRBV15
d_gene: TRBD1
j_gene: TRBJ1-4
abundance: few

CDR3nt: TGTGCCAGCTCACCAGGGACGGACAGACAAGAGACCCAGTACTTC
CDR3aa: CASSPGTDRQETQYF
v_gene: TRBV18
d_gene: NA
j_gene: TRBJ2-5
abundance: few

CDR3nt: TGTGCCAGCAGCTTAGTGGGTATTGTTCCGTTGACAGATACGCAGTATTTT
CDR3aa: CASSLVGIVPLTDTQYF
v_gene: TRBV11-1
d_gene: NA
j_gene: TRBJ2-3
abundance: NA

CDR3nt: TGCGCCAGCAGCGGGGCAATGAACACTGAAGCTTTCTTT
CDR3aa: CASSGAMNTEAFF
v_gene: TRBV5-1
d_gene: NA
j_gene: TRBJ1-1
abundance: many

CDR3nt: TGTGCCAGCAGCGATACTTCAGGGGGAGGAAACACCATATATTTT
CDR3aa: CASSDTSGGGNTIYF
v_gene: TRBV6-1
d_gene: TRBD1
j_gene: TRBJ1-3
abundance: few

CDR3nt: TGTGCCAGCAGCTATGACAGGGCCTATCAGCCCCAGCATTTT
CDR3aa: CASSYDRAYQPQHF
v_gene: TRBV2
d_gene: TRBD1
j_gene: TRBJ1-5
abundance: many